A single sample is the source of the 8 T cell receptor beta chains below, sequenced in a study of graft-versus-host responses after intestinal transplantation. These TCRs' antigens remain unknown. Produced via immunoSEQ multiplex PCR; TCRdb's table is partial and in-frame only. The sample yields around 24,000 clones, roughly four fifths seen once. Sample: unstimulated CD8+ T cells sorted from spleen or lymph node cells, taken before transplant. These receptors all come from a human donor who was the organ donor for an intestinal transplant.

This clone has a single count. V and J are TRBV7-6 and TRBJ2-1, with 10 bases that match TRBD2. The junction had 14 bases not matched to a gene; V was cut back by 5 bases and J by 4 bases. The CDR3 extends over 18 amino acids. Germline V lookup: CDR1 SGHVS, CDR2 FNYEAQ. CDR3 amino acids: CASSPGTSARRVYNEQFF. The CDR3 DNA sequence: TGTGCCAGCAGCCCCGGGACTAGCGCCCGGAGAGTTTACAATGAGCAGTTCTTC.

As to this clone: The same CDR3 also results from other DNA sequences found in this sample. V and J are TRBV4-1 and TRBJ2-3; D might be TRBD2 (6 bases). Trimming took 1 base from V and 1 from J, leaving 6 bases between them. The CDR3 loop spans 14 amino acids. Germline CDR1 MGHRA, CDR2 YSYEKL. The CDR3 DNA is TGCGCCAGCAGCCAAGCGGGAGGCACAGATACGCAGTATTTT. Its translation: CASSQAGGTDTQYF.

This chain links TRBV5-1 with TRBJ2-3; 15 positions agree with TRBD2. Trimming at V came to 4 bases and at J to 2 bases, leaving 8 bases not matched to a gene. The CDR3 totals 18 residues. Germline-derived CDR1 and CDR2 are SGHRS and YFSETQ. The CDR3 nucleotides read TGCGCCAGCAGCCCCGGACTAGCGGGAGGGCGTGACACAGATACGCAGTATTTT. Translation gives CASSPGLAGGRDTDTQYF.

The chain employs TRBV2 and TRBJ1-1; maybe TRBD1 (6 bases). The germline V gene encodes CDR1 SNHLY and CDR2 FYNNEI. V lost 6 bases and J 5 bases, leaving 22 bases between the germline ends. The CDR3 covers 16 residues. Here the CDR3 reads CASSGTRLTGLTEAFF. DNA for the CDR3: TGTGCCAGCAGCGGAACCAGACTTACAGGGTTGACTGAAGCTTTCTTT.

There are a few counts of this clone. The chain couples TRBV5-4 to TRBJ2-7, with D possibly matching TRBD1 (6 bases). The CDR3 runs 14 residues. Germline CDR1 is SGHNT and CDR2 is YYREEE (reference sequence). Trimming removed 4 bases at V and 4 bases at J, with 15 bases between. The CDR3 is CASSAGQTPYEQYF. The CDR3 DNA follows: TGTGCCAGCAGCGCCGGACAGACCCCTTACGAGCAGTACTTC.

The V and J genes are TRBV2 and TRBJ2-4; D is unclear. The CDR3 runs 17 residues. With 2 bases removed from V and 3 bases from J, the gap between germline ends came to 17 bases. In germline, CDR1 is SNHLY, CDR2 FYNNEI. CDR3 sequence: CASSEPRTDINKNIQYF. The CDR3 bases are TGTGCCAGCAGTGAACCCCGGACCGACATAAACAAAAACATTCAGTACTTC.

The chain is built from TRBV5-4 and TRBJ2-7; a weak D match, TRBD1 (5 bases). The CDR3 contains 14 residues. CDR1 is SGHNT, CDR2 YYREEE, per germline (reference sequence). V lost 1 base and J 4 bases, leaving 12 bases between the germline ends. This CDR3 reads CASSLTGEVYEQYF. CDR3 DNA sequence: TGTGCCAGCAGCTTGACAGGCGAGGTATACGAGCAGTACTTC.

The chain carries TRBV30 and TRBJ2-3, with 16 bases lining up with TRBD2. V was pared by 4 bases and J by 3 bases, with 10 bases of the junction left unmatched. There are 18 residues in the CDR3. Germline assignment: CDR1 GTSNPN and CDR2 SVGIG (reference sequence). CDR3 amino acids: CAWNPGLAGGAVTDTQYF. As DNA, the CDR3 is TGTGCCTGGAACCCGGGACTAGCGGGGGGGGCCGTAACAGATACGCAGTATTTT.